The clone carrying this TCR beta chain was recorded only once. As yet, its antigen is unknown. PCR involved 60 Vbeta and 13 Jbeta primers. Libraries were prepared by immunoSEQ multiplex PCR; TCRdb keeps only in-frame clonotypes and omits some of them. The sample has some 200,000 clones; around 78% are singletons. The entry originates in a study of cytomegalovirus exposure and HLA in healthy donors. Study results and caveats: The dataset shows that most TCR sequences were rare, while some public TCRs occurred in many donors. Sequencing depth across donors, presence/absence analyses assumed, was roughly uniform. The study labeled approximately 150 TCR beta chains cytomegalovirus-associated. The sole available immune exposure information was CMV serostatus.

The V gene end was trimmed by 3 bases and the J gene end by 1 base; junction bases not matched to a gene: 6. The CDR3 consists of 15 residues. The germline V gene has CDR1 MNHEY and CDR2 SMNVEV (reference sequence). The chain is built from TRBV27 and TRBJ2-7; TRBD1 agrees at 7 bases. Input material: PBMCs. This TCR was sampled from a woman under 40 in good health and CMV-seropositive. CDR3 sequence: CASSFTGQASYEQYF. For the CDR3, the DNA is TGTGCCAGCAGTTTTACTGGACAGGCTTCCTACGAGCAGTACTTC.